What follows describes a single T cell receptor (beta chain). Its specificity is not known. This CDR3 has 14 residues. Germline V gene data show CDR1 as SGHTA and CDR2 as FQGNSA. After removal of 6 bases from V and 0 bases from J, the junction contained 3 bases not matched to a gene. This entry comes from a study of cytomegalovirus exposure and HLA in healthy donors. Study summary: Out of about 180 million T cells, an earlier analysis found over 90 million unique TCR beta sequences in total. General study points: The majority of CMV-associated TCR beta chains were reported as apparently HLA-restricted in a later analysis. The study carried out a later analysis of TCR beta sequences. It associated about 15,000 of them with specific HLA alleles at a false discovery rate of 0.05.

The PCR contained 60 Vbeta and 13 Jbeta primers. Using immunoSEQ multiplex PCR, the repertoire was profiled, and TCRdb retains in-frame clones only, with some absent. This sample has 95,000 to 150,000 clones, with approximately 71% found just once. The V call is TRBV7-2, the J call TRBJ1-1, with TRBD1 matching over 8 bases. The clonotype was recovered from a woman in her 50s in good health and CMV-seronegative. Source material: PBMCs. The DNA for the CDR3 is TGTGCCAGCAGAGCAGGGGGCTTGAACACTGAAGCTTTCTTT. Translated, it gives CASRAGGLNTEAFF.